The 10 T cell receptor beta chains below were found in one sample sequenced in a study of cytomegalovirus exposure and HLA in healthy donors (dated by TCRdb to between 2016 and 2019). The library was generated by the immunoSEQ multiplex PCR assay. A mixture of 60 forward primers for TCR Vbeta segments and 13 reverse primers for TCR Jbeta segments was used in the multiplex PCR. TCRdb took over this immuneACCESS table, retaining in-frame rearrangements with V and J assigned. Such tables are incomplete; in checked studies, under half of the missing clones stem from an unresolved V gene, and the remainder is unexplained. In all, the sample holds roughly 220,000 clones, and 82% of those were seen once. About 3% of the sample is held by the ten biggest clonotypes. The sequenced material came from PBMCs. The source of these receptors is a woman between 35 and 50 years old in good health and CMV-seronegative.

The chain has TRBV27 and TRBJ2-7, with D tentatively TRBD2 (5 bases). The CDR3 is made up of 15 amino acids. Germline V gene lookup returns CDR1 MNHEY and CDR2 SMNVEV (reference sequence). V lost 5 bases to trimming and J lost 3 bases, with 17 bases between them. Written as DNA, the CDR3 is TGTGCCAGCAGTCTGGGCCCGGGAACAAACTACGAGCAGTACTTC. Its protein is CASSLGPGTNYEQYF.

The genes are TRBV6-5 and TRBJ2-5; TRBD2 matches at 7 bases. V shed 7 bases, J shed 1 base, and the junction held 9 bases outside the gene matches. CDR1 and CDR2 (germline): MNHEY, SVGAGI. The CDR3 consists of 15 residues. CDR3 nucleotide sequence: TGTGCCAGCACTGCCACGGGACTACGCCAAGAGACCCAGTACTTC. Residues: CASTATGLRQETQYF.

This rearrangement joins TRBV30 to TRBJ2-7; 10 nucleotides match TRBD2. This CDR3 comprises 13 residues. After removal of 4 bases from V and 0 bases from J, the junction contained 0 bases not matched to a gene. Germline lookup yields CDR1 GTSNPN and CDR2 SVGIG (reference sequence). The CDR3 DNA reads TGTGCCTGGACTAGCGGGAGCTCCTACGAGCAGTACTTC. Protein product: CAWTSGSSYEQYF.

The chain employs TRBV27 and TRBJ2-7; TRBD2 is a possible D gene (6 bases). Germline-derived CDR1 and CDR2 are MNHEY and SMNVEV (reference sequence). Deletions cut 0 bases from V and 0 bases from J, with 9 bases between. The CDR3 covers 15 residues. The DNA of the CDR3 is TGTGCCAGCAGTTTATCAACGGGGGTCTCCTACGAGCAGTACTTC. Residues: CASSLSTGVSYEQYF.

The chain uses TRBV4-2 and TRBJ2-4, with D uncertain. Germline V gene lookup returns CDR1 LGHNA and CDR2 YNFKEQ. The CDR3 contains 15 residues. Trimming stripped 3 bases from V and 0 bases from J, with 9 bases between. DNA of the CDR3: TGTGCCAGCAGCCAGACAAGTTTAGCCAAAAACATTCAGTACTTC. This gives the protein CASSQTSLAKNIQYF.

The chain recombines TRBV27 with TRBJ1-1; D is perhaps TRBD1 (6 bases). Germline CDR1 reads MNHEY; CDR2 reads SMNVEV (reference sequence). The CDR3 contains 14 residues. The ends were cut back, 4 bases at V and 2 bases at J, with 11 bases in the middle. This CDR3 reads CASSSGQLNTEAFF. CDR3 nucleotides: TGTGCCAGCAGTTCCGGACAGTTAAACACTGAAGCTTTCTTT.

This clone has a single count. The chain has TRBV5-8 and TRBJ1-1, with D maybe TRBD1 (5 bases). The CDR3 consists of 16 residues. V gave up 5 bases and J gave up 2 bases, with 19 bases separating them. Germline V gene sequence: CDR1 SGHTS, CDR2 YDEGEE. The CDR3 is CASRREPGGVNTEAFF. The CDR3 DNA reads TGTGCCAGCAGACGAGAACCTGGGGGGGTCAACACTGAAGCTTTCTTT.

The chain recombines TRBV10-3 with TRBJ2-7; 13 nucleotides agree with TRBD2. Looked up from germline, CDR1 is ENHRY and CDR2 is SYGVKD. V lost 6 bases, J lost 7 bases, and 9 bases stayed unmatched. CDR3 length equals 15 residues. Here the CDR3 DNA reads TGTGCCATCAGGCCGGGACTAGCGGGATCGGGTGAGCAGTACTTC. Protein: CAIRPGLAGSGEQYF.

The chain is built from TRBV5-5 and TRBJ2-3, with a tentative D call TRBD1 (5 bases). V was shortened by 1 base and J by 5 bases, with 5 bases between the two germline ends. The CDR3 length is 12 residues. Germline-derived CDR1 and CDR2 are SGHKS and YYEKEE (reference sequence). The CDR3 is CASSLTGDTQYF. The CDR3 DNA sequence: TGTGCCAGCAGCTTGACAGGAGATACGCAGTATTTT.

CDR3 nucleotides: TGTGCCAGCAGTTCCACCCCGAATACGATGACAGCGAACACTGAAGCTTTCTTT. Amino acid sequence: CASSSTPNTMTANTEAFF. This chain links TRBV27 with TRBJ1-1; the D gene is possibly TRBD1 (5 bases). V lost 4 bases to trimming and J lost 1 base, with 22 bases between them. This CDR3 has 18 amino acids. Per the germline V gene, CDR1 is MNHEY and CDR2 is SMNVEV (reference sequence).